The rows below give T cell receptor beta chains drawn from one sample of a study of post-analysis software for immune sequencing data. TCRdb re-derived calls from the PCR reads in MiXCR, one entry per CDR3 protein. The data show approximately 630,000 distinct CDR3 sequences, with 55% to 60% seen just once and roughly 10% held by the top ten. The sequencing sample was made of blood. The receptors originated from a girl under 10 years old with multiple sclerosis. Each CDR3 is given with its conserved first and last residue. D genes are given only for firm matches. Clone size is given for some rows only: seen once, a few or many times, or a class if the clone is expanded.

d_gene	v_gene	abundance	j_gene	CDR3aa	CDR3nt
TRBD1	TRBV29-1	few	TRBJ2-1	CSVKTGMSEQFF	TGCAGCGTTAAGACAGGGATGAGTGAGCAGTTCTTC
NA	TRBV7-9	NA	TRBJ2-1	CASSSVAFSSYNEQFF	TGTGCCAGCAGCTCGGTAGCGTTTAGCTCCTACAATGAGCAGTTCTTC
NA	TRBV7-8	NA	TRBJ2-7	CASSLVSPGYEQYF	TGTGCCAGCAGCTTAGTTTCCCCGGGCTACGAGCAGTACTTC
TRBD2	TRBV7-2	few	TRBJ2-1	CASSLRRGGTSGGHNEQFF	TGTGCCAGCAGCCTACGACGGGGCGGGACTAGCGGGGGGCACAATGAGCAGTTCTTC
TRBD1	TRBV6-2/TRBV6-3	NA	TRBJ1-5	CATTSTGGRAQHF	TGTGCCACCACATCGACAGGGGGCCGGGCCCAGCATTTT
NA	TRBV6-6	NA	TRBJ1-1	CASSYSRRSNTEAFF	TGTGCCAGCAGTTACTCGAGGCGGTCGAACACTGAAGCTTTCTTT
NA	TRBV7-2	few	TRBJ1-2	CASSLASDPMGYGYTF	TGTGCCAGCAGCTTAGCCAGTGACCCAATGGGATATGGCTACACCTTC
NA	TRBV5-6	NA	TRBJ1-4	CASSWGSKLFF	TGTGCCAGCAGCTGGGGGTCTAAACTGTTTTTT
NA	TRBV10-3	NA	TRBJ2-1	CAISFDSNEQFF	TGTGCCATCAGTTTTGACAGCAATGAGCAGTTCTTC
TRBD1	TRBV24-1	NA	TRBJ1-2	CATSDGQGASRGYTF	TGTGCCACCAGCGACGGACAGGGGGCGTCTCGTGGCTACACCTTC
NA	TRBV5-1	NA	TRBJ2-7	CASYAGRGAYEQYF	TGCGCCAGCTATGCGGGACGGGGGGCCTACGAACAGTACTTC
NA	TRBV5-1	NA	TRBJ1-2	CASSLAPTRGGNGYTF	TGCGCCAGCAGCTTGGCCCCGACCCGGGGAGGAAATGGCTACACCTTC
NA	TRBV3-1	few	TRBJ2-7	CASSQYGGEQYF	TGTGCCAGCAGCCAATACGGGGGCGAGCAGTACTTC
NA	TRBV6-4	NA	TRBJ2-5	CASSGWGEPFRETQYF	TGTGCCAGCAGTGGGTGGGGGGAGCCGTTTCGAGAGACCCAGTACTTC
TRBD1	TRBV6-5	NA	TRBJ2-5	CASSYSRLNRGETQYF	TGTGCCAGCAGTTACTCGAGGTTAAACAGGGGAGAGACCCAGTACTTC
TRBD2	TRBV7-6	NA	TRBJ2-5	CASSYRLAGGGGETQYF	TGTGCCAGCAGCTACCGACTAGCGGGAGGGGGAGGAGAGACCCAGTACTTC
NA	TRBV24-1	NA	TRBJ2-1	CATSDPTGSEQFF	TGTGCCACCAGTGATCCCACAGGAAGTGAGCAGTTCTTC
TRBD1	TRBV29-1	NA	TRBJ2-5	CSGVPGGARQETQYF	TGCAGCGGGGTCCCAGGGGGCGCCAGGCAAGAGACCCAGTACTTC
NA	TRBV6-1	few	TRBJ1-5	CASSEDEGKGSNQPQHF	TGTGCCAGCAGTGAAGATGAAGGGAAGGGTAGCAATCAGCCCCAGCATTTT
NA	TRBV20-1	NA	TRBJ2-7	CSARDMGPGLTYEQYF	TGCAGTGCTAGAGATATGGGACCGGGGTTAACCTACGAGCAGTACTTC
NA	TRBV20-1	NA	TRBJ1-1	CSARDQGPGETEAFF	TGCAGTGCTAGAGATCAAGGGCCGGGAGAGACTGAAGCTTTCTTT
NA	TRBV15	NA	TRBJ2-2	CATSRNGDGELFF	TGTGCCACCAGCAGAAACGGGGACGGGGAGCTGTTTTTT
NA	TRBV7-7	few	TRBJ2-1	CASSVGGRSYNEQFF	TGTGCCAGCAGCGTAGGGGGGCGCTCCTACAATGAGCAGTTCTTC
NA	TRBV12-3/TRBV12-4	NA	TRBJ1-1	CASSSWVGGAFF	TGTGCCAGCAGCTCCTGGGTGGGAGGCGCTTTCTTT
NA	TRBV18	many	TRBJ2-5	CASSPQGQETQYF	TGTGCCAGCAGTCCCCAGGGCCAAGAGACCCAGTACTTC
NA	TRBV20-1	NA	TRBJ2-5	CSARDFRTETQYF	TGCAGTGCTAGAGATTTTCGAACGGAGACCCAGTACTTC
NA	TRBV7-7	NA	TRBJ1-6	CASSPAGTRNSPLHF	TGTGCCAGCAGCCCGGCCGGGACCCGTAATTCACCCCTCCACTTT
TRBD1	TRBV5-1	NA	TRBJ2-3	CASSFGQGAGDTQYF	TGCGCCAGCAGCTTCGGACAGGGGGCGGGAGATACGCAGTATTTT
NA	TRBV20-1	few	TRBJ1-2	CSARPGTDPNYGYTF	TGCAGTGCTAGACCTGGGACCGACCCCAACTATGGCTACACCTTC
TRBD2	TRBV4-1	NA	TRBJ2-1	CASSLQLAGSSYNEQFF	TGCGCCAGCAGCCTCCAACTAGCGGGCAGCTCCTACAATGAGCAGTTCTTC
NA	TRBV10-3	NA	TRBJ2-3	CAISSERGADTQYF	TGTGCCATCAGTTCGGAGCGCGGGGCAGATACGCAGTATTTT
NA	TRBV10-3	NA	TRBJ1-1	CAISESVRGSTEAFF	TGTGCCATCAGTGAGTCGGTTCGGGGTTCCACTGAAGCTTTCTTT
NA	TRBV6-5	NA	TRBJ2-1	CASSYIRGNEQFF	TGTGCCAGCAGTTACATCAGGGGCAATGAGCAGTTCTTC
NA	TRBV5-5	NA	TRBJ1-5	CASSFLGGGYNQPQHF	TGTGCCAGCAGCTTTCTGGGGGGCGGGTACAATCAGCCCCAGCATTTT
NA	TRBV4-1	NA	TRBJ2-5	CASSHSRAATQYF	TGCGCCAGCAGCCACTCCCGGGCGGCGACCCAGTACTTC
NA	TRBV20-1	NA	TRBJ1-1	CSASSPLGNTEAFF	TGCAGTGCTAGTAGTCCGCTGGGGAACACTGAAGCTTTCTTT
TRBD2	TRBV2	NA	TRBJ2-1	CASSEGGGEQFF	TGTGCCAGCAGTGAAGGGGGGGGTGAGCAGTTCTTC
TRBD1	TRBV12-3/TRBV12-4	NA	TRBJ1-5	CASSSRQGGQPQHF	TGTGCCAGCAGTTCACGACAGGGGGGTCAGCCCCAGCATTTT
NA	TRBV6-2/TRBV6-3	NA	TRBJ2-7	CASSYGRGLIYEQYF	TGTGCCAGCAGTTACGGCAGGGGTCTCATCTACGAGCAGTACTTC
NA	TRBV29-1	NA	TRBJ2-3	CSVEEGQGWVDTQYF	TGCAGCGTTGAAGAAGGTCAGGGGTGGGTGGATACGCAGTATTTT
NA	TRBV5-1	NA	TRBJ1-3	CASRRGHIDTAGNTIYF	TGCGCCAGCAGGAGGGGTCACATTGATACCGCTGGAAACACCATATATTTT
TRBD1	TRBV20-1	NA	TRBJ1-5	CSATVQGLDQPQHF	TGCAGTGCGACCGTACAGGGGCTAGATCAACCCCAGCATTTT
NA	TRBV20-1	once	TRBJ1-2	CSARDRRAPYGYTF	TGCAGTGCTAGAGATCGACGGGCCCCTTATGGCTACACCTTC
NA	TRBV6-2/TRBV6-3	few	TRBJ2-7	CASSYRTASYEQYF	TGTGCCAGCAGTTATAGAACAGCTTCCTACGAGCAGTACTTC
NA	TRBV7-2	NA	TRBJ1-2	CASSLGGLGDYTF	TGTGCCAGCAGCTTAGGGGGACTTGGGGACTACACCTTC
NA	TRBV2	NA	TRBJ1-5	CASGGVGPRNQPQHF	TGTGCCAGCGGGGGGGTTGGGCCACGCAATCAGCCCCAGCATTTT
NA	TRBV5-1	NA	TRBJ2-4	CASSPGPYRERAKNIQYF	TGCGCCAGCAGCCCAGGACCCTACAGGGAGCGGGCCAAAAACATTCAGTACTTC
TRBD2	TRBV9	once	TRBJ2-4	CASSAGLAGGAREQYF	TGTGCCAGCAGCGCCGGACTAGCGGGAGGGGCTAGGGAGCAGTACTTC